This T cell receptor beta chain was sequenced for a study of CD8+ T cells in alopecia areata. Study-wide results and limits: Tofacitinib significantly brought down scalp clonality and expanded CD8+ clones among top 100.

RNA extraction was followed by reverse transcription into cDNA, which acted as the sequencing template. Assay used: immunoSEQ multiplex PCR; TCRdb lists only in-frame clones, some missing. The data show fewer than 250,000 clones, 50% to 60% seen once. Comment on this clone: The target antigen is unknown.

Germline-derived CDR1 and CDR2 are SGHTA and FQGNSA. There are 15 residues in the CDR3. Germline trimming cut 2 bases from V and 3 bases from J; bases unmatched to any gene: 4. Treatment described: oral pan-JAK inhibitor, 5-10 mg twice daily. The sequenced sample was CD4+ T cells sorted from blood, obtained at week 4, from a patient treated with tofacitinib. The chain joins TRBV7-2 to TRBJ2-1; 7 bases are shared with TRBD2. The clonotype comes from a human donor with alopecia areata. The CDR3 DNA reads as TGTGCCAGCAGCTTATCTACTAGCGTCTACAATGAGCAGTTCTTC. This encodes CASSLSTSVYNEQFF.